Here is one T cell receptor beta chain with its context. The sample belongs to a study of blood T cell repertoires in COVID-19. Across the whole study: The United States, Italy and Spain supplied acute and convalescent COVID-19 samples. In each case, the material was cDNA or gDNA derived from T cells, B-cell-depleted T cells, or PBMCs.

CDR3 length equals 14 residues. The V gene's germline CDR1 is MNHNS and CDR2 SASEGT. Trimming removed 0 bases from V and 4 bases from J, with 9 bases in between. Recruited during active infection, patients (from Seattle) were subsequently followed longitudinally. Original handling: Researchers report that nucleated cell counts were estimated from reference gene primer amplification. Sequencing was performed with immunoSEQ multiplex PCR; in TCRdb, only in-frame clones are kept and a portion is missing. V and J calls and clone size follow that table, whereas D and trimming were derived from the DNA. The sample holds roughly 180,000 clones; over 80% are singletons and the top ten take 6.5% to 8.5%.

This clonotype originated in a woman aged 40 to 50 with COVID-19, enrolled during active disease. Specimen: peripheral blood. The chain carries TRBV6-1 and TRBJ1-2, with a tentative D call TRBD1 (6 bases). The CDR3 spells CASSEATGRYGYTF. The CDR3 DNA sequence: TGTGCCAGCAGTGAAGCTACAGGGCGCTATGGCTACACCTTC.